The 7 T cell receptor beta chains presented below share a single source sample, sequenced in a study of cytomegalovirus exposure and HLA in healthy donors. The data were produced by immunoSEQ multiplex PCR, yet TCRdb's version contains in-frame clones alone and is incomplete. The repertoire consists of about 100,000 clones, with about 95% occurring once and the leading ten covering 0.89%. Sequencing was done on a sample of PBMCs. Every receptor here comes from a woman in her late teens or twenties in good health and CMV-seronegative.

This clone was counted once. CDR3 residues: CASSLGRWGQGANYGYTF. CDR3 in DNA: TGTGCCAGCAGCTTAGGTCGTTGGGGACAGGGGGCTAACTATGGCTACACCTTC. V gene TRBV7-8 combines with J gene TRBJ1-2, with 11 bases that match TRBD1. This CDR3 contains 18 residues. V shed 1 base, J shed 0 bases, and the junction held 7 bases outside the gene matches. The germline gives CDR1 SGHVS, CDR2 FQNEAQ.

The CDR3 DNA reads as TGTGCCAGCAGTTTACTCGGCGGGGGGCCTGACTATGGCTACACCTTC. Its protein product is CASSLLGGGPDYGYTF. The gene calls are TRBV6-5 and TRBJ1-2; weak D call: TRBD1 (6 bases). Germline values: CDR1 MNHEY, CDR2 SVGAGI. This CDR3 has 16 residues. The V gene lost 4 bases and the J gene lost 3 bases, with 18 bases spanning the gap.

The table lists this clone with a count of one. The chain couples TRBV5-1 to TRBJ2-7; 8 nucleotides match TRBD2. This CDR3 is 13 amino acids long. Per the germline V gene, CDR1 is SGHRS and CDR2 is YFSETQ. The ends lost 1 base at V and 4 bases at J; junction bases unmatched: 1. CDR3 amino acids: CASSLKRGYEQYF. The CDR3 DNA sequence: TGCGCCAGCAGCTTGAAGCGGGGGTACGAGCAGTACTTC.

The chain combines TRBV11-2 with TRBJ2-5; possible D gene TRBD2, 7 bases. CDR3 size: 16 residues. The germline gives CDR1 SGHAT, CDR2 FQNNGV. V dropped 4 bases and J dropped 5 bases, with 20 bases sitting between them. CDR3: CASSSPGGRGEETQYF. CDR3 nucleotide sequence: TGTGCCAGCAGCTCCCCCGGGGGGCGCGGGGAGGAGACCCAGTACTTC. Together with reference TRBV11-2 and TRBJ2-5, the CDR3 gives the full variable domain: EAGVAQSPRYKIIEKRQSVAFWCNPISGHATLYWYQQILGQGPKLLIQFQNNGVVDDSQLPKDRFSAERLKGVDSTLKIQPAKLEDSAVYLCASSSPGGRGEETQYFGPGTRLLVL.

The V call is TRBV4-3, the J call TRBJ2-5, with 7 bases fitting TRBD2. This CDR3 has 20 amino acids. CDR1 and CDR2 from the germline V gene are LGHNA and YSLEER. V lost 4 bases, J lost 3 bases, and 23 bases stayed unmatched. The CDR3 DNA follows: TGCGCCAGCAGCCGAAACCATCCGACTAGCCTAGCCACGGACGAAGAGACCCAGTACTTC. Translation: CASSRNHPTSLATDEETQYF.

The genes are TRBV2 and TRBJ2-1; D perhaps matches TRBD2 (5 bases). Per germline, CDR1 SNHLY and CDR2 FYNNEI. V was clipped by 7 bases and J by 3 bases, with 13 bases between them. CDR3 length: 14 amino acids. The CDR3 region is CASTGEGRYNEQFF. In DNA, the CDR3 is TGTGCCAGCACCGGCGAGGGCCGCTACAATGAGCAGTTCTTC.

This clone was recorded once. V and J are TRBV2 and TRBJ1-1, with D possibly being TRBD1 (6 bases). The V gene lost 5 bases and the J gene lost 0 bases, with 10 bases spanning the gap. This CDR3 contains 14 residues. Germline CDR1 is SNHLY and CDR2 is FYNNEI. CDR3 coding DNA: TGTGCCAGCAGTCCTACAGGGATGAACACTGAAGCTTTCTTT. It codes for CASSPTGMNTEAFF.